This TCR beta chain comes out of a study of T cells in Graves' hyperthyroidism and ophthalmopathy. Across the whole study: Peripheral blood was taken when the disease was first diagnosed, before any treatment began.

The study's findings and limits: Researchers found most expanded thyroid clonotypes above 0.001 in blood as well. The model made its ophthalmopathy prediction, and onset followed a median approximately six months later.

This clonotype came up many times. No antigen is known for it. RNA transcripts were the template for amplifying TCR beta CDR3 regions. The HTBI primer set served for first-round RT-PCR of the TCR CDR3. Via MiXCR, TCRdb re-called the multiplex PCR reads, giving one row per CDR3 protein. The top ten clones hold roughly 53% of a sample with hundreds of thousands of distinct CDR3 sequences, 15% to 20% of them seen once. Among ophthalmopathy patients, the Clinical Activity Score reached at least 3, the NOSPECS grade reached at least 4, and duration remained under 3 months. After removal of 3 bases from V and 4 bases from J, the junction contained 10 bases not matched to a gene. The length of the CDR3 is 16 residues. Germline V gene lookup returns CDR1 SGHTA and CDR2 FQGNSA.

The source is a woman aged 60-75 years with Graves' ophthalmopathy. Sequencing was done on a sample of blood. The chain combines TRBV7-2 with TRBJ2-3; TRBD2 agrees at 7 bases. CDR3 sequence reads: CASSFPGLPAADTQYF. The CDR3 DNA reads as TGTGCCAGCAGCTTCCCGGGACTACCAGCGGCAGATACGCAGTATTTT. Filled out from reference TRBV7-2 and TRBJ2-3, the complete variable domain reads GAGVSQSPSNKVTEKGKDVELRCDPISGHTALYWYRQSLGQGLEFLIYFQGNSAPDKSGLPSDRFSAERTGGSVSTLTIQRTQQEDSAVYLCASSFPGLPAADTQYFGPGTRLTVL.